The 28 T cell receptor beta chains presented below share a single source sample, sequenced in a study of blood T cells in healthy people across ages. PCR was performed a second time for roughly 7 to 11 cycles using a sample-barcoded 5' primer and a J-beta primer mix. A single record per CDR3 protein comes from TCRdb applying MiXCR to the 5' RACE reads. The sample contains around 820,000 distinct CDR3 sequences, just under 25% of which appear only once. These same data were also listed under a study on T cells of mothers and their children.

Sequenced input: blood. The origin of the receptors is a boy aged 5-17 years in good health.

This clonotype was seen once. V usage is TRBV4-1 and J usage is TRBJ1-1; D unclear. This CDR3 region has 14 residues. V was pared by 2 bases and J by 8 bases, with 15 bases between. CDR1 is MGHRA, CDR2 YSYEKL, per germline. This CDR3 reads CASSQPTQAGEAFF. CDR3 DNA: TGCGCCAGCAGCCAACCGACCCAGGCTGGAGAAGCTTTCTTT.

The rearrangement joins TRBV6-2 or TRBV6-3 to TRBJ2-5, with a tentative D call TRBD2 (7 bases). The V end lost 6 bases, the J end lost 5 bases, and 19 bases lay between the germline ends. In germline, CDR1 is MNHEY, CDR2 SVGEGT. The CDR3 covers 15 residues. The CDR3 is CASSETRGGAETQYF. The CDR3 DNA reads as TGTGCCAGCAGCGAAACACGTGGGGGGGCTGAGACCCAGTACTTC.

This clonotype was seen only a few times. V and J are TRBV15 and TRBJ2-5; 8 bases are shared with TRBD1. The CDR3 runs to 13 residues. Germline loops: CDR1 LNHNV, CDR2 YYDKDF (reference sequence). Losses at the gene ends were 1 base for V and 5 bases for J; bases not matched to a gene: 0. The CDR3 DNA sequence: TGTGCCACCAGCAGAGGGACAGGGGAGACCCAGTACTTC. It is translated as CATSRGTGETQYF.

This clonotype occurred a few times. This chain links TRBV15 with TRBJ1-4; the D is unclear. V lost 1 base and J lost 4, with 13 bases in between. The CDR3 totals 16 residues. Germline V gives CDR1 LNHNV, CDR2 YYDKDF (reference sequence). CDR3 sequence reads: CATSRAPQADNEKLFF. CDR3 bases: TGTGCCACCAGCAGAGCCCCCCAGGCCGATAATGAAAAACTGTTTTTT.

The V and J genes are TRBV20-1 and TRBJ2-5; maybe TRBD2 (6 bases). The DNA end lines up better with TRBJ2-7; the J call may be wrong. CDR1 and CDR2 from the germline V gene are DFQATT and SNEGSKA (reference sequence). There are 14 residues in the CDR3. CDR3 sequence reads: CSASPMRGSYEQYF. CDR3 DNA sequence: TGCAGTGCTAGCCCAATGCGGGGATCCTACGAGCAGTACTTC.

The gene calls are TRBV7-6 and TRBJ1-4; 9 bases map to TRBD1. CDR1 and CDR2 (germline): SGHVS, FNYEAQ. V shed 2 bases and J 6 bases; nucleotides not matched to a gene: 7. The CDR3 is made up of 16 amino acids. CDR3 sequence (DNA): TGTGCCAGCAGCTTATCCCCTGGGACAGGGTATGAAAAACTGTTTTTT. Amino acids: CASSLSPGTGYEKLFF. Full variable domain (missing parts from reference TRBV7-6 and TRBJ1-4): GAGVSQSPRYKVTKRGQDVALRCDPISGHVSLYWYRQALGQGPEFLTYFNYEAQQDKSGLPNDRFSAERPEGSISTLTIQRTEQRDSAMYRCASSLSPGTGYEKLFFGSGTQLSVL.

The chain is built from TRBV20-1 and TRBJ2-7; 8 bases are shared with TRBD2. V lost 3 bases and J lost 1; bases outside the gene matches: 11. This CDR3 has 16 residues. Germline V lookup: CDR1 DFQATT, CDR2 SNEGSKA (reference sequence). CDR3 in DNA: TGCAGTGCTAGGCGGCGGGGGGCATACCATTCCTACGAGCAGTACTTC. Translating gives CSARRRGAYHSYEQYF.

The CDR3 loop reads CASRPFGQGGKSNEKLFF. CDR3 coding DNA: TGTGCCAGCAGACCATTTGGGCAGGGTGGGAAGTCTAATGAAAAACTGTTTTTT. The V call is TRBV6-1, the J call TRBJ1-4; TRBD1 might be the D (5 bases). V gave up 6 bases and J gave up 3 bases, with 23 bases separating them. Looked up from germline, CDR1 is MNHNS and CDR2 is SASEGT. The CDR3 has 18 amino acids.

The V call is TRBV19, the J call TRBJ2-7, with 9 bases lining up with TRBD1. The CDR3 runs 14 residues. V trimming: 5 bases; J trimming: 2 bases; junction bases outside the gene matches: 4. The germline V gene has CDR1 LNHDA and CDR2 SQIVND (reference sequence). For the CDR3, the DNA is TGTGCCAGTAGTGCGGACAGGGGCGCCTACGAGCAGTACTTC. Encoded protein: CASSADRGAYEQYF.

This clonotype was recorded a few times. The V gene is TRBV20-1, the J gene TRBJ2-7, with 9 bases that match TRBD1. Trimming removed 2 bases from V and 7 bases from J; junction bases left unmatched: 9. CDR3 length: 14 residues. Germline CDR1 and CDR2: DFQATT and SNEGSKA (reference sequence). The CDR3 spells CSARRRDRVWEQYF. For the CDR3, the DNA is TGCAGTGCTAGACGCCGGGACAGGGTGTGGGAGCAGTACTTC.

In its sample, this clonotype was seen a few times. The V gene is TRBV6-5, the J gene TRBJ2-5, with no clear D. Trimming removed 0 bases from V and 4 bases from J, with 12 bases in between. Germline CDR1 is MNHEY and CDR2 is SVGAGI. The CDR3 has 15 residues. The CDR3 protein is CASSYSSQPLETQYF. CDR3 nucleotides: TGTGCCAGCAGTTACTCGTCACAACCTCTAGAGACCCAGTACTTC.

The rearrangement joins TRBV7-9 to TRBJ2-5; 10 bases fit TRBD2. The CDR3 runs to 19 residues. J gave up 11 bases and V 7 bases, and 28 bases lay outside the gene matches. Germline V gene sequence: CDR1 SEHNR, CDR2 FQNEAQ (reference sequence). CDR3 DNA sequence: TGTGCCAGCAACCCCCCGGGCAGGGATCGGCTAGCGGGAGTCGATGAGCAGTACTTC. It yields the protein CASNPPGRDRLAGVDEQYF.

V usage is TRBV28 and J usage is TRBJ2-5; D is perhaps TRBD2 (5 bases). The end of the DNA is better explained by TRBJ2-1, so the J call may be wrong. Looked up from germline, CDR1 is MDHEN and CDR2 is SYDVKM. The CDR3 consists of 14 residues. The CDR3 nucleotides read TGTGCCAGCAGCCCAAACCTCCCCGGGGATTGGCAGTTCTTC. Encoded protein: CASSPNLPGDWQFF.

The chain employs TRBV7-2 and TRBJ2-5; D is undetermined. V was shortened by 5 bases and J by 5 bases, with 9 bases between the two germline ends. The CDR3 has 12 residues. Germline assignment: CDR1 SGHTA and CDR2 FQGNSA. In DNA form, the CDR3 reads TGTGCCAGCAGCAAAAACGGGGAGACCCAGTACTTC. Amino acids: CASSKNGETQYF.

The chain has TRBV11-1 and TRBJ2-3, with 7 bases matching TRBD2. Trimming at V came to 4 bases and at J to 4 bases, leaving 5 bases not matched to a gene. In germline, CDR1 is SGHAT, CDR2 FQDESV (reference sequence). CDR3 length: 14 amino acids. The CDR3 here is CASSSRTRADTQYF. The DNA for the CDR3 is TGTGCCAGCAGCTCCAGGACTAGGGCAGATACGCAGTATTTT.

This clonotype was recorded at least ten times. The genes are TRBV20-1 and TRBJ1-1; D is unresolved. The CDR3 covers 13 residues. Trimming shortened V by 4 bases and J by 6 bases, and 15 bases separated the two germline ends. The germline V gene has CDR1 DFQATT and CDR2 SNEGSKA (reference sequence). The CDR3 DNA is TGCAGTGCTATTCATACTCCCCGACCTGAAGCTTTCTTT. Translating gives CSAIHTPRPEAFF.

This chain joins TRBV18 and TRBJ1-2; a weak D match, TRBD1 (5 bases). CDR3 length: 15 residues. Germline V lookup: CDR1 KGHSH, CDR2 LQKENI. Trimming cost V 4 bases and J 7 bases, with 19 bases left between them. The CDR3 DNA sequence: TGTGCCAGCTCACGCGACGACCAGGGCGGTCGTGGCTACACCTTC. Translating it yields CASSRDDQGGRGYTF.

Turning to this clonotype: A read error may be the cause here, since a much bigger clone is one base away. J is TRBJ2-3 and V is TRBV12-3 or TRBV12-4; 8 positions agree with TRBD2. This CDR3 comprises 15 residues. With 5 bases clipped from V and 5 bases from J, the junction kept 9 bases outside the gene matches. The CDR3 DNA is TGTGCCAGCAGTCTTGGACTAGCATTTGGAGATACGCAGTATTTT. Translating it yields CASSLGLAFGDTQYF.

The chain links TRBV7-9 to TRBJ2-2; D ambiguous. Trimming left V 6 bases short and J 1 base short, with 6 bases between. Germline CDR1 and CDR2: SEHNR and FQNEAQ (reference sequence). The CDR3 is made up of 13 amino acids. The CDR3 is CASRRRNTGELFF. The CDR3 coding sequence is TGTGCCAGCAGGAGAAGGAACACCGGGGAGCTGTTTTTT.

This sequence joins TRBV5-1 and TRBJ1-4, with TRBD1 as a possible D gene (5 bases). V lost 4 bases and J lost 7, with 14 bases in between. This CDR3 spans 14 amino acids. Germline CDR1 reads SGHRS; CDR2 reads YFSETQ. The CDR3 DNA is TGCGCCAGCAGCGGGGGGGAGAGAGGTGAAAAACTGTTTTTT. Amino acid sequence: CASSGGERGEKLFF.

This clonotype was observed a handful of times. The chain carries TRBV5-1 and TRBJ2-3, with D tentatively TRBD2 (6 bases). The CDR3 is 14 amino acids. CDR1 and CDR2 from the germline V gene are SGHRS and YFSETQ. V was clipped by 0 bases and J by 6 bases, with 11 bases between them. The CDR3 spells CASSLAGTADTQYF. DNA for the CDR3: TGCGCCAGCAGCTTGGCTGGGACTGCTGATACGCAGTATTTT. Full variable domain (outside the CDR3, taken from reference TRBV5-1 and TRBJ2-3): KAGVTQTPRYLIKTRGQQVTLSCSPISGHRSVSWYQQTPGQGLQFLFEYFSETQRNKGNFPGRFSGRQFSNSRSEMNVSTLELGDSALYLCASSLAGTADTQYFGPGTRLTVL.

The chain employs TRBV18 and TRBJ2-5, with TRBD1 identical over 9 bases. The CDR3 has 15 amino acids. The junction had 7 bases not matched to a gene; V was cut back by 3 bases and J by 5 bases. Germline assignment: CDR1 KGHSH and CDR2 LQKENI. CDR3 DNA sequence: TGTGCCAGCTCACCCCTAGACAGGGGGTTGGAGACCCAGTACTTC. Its translation is CASSPLDRGLETQYF.

V is TRBV4-1 and J is TRBJ2-1, with TRBD1 matching over 8 bases. This CDR3 has 16 amino acids. V shed 3 bases and J 7 bases; nucleotides not matched to a gene: 11. Germline loops: CDR1 MGHRA, CDR2 YSYEKL. CDR3 amino acids: CASSQTLGQGPNEQFF. CDR3 nucleotides: TGCGCCAGCAGCCAGACCCTCGGACAGGGTCCGAATGAGCAGTTCTTC.

Concerning this clonotype itself: The junction does not match germline at one end; this may be a read error. This chain links TRBV29-1 with TRBJ2-3; 9 positions agree with TRBD2. The CDR3 runs 16 residues. CDR1 is SQVTM and CDR2 is ANQGSEA in the germline V gene. The CDR3 loop reads CSARPRDSGSWETQYF. The CDR3, as DNA: TGCAGCGCCCGACCTCGCGATAGCGGGAGTTGGGAGACCCAGTACTTT.

This clonotype was seen ten or more times. The chain links TRBV7-3 to TRBJ2-3; D might be TRBD2 (6 bases). This CDR3 comprises 15 residues. V was pared by 0 bases and J by 2 bases, with 9 bases between. Germline V lookup: CDR1 SGHTA, CDR2 FQGTGA. CDR3 sequence (DNA): TGTGCCAGCAGCTTAACGGGGGGATCCACAGATACGCAGTATTTT. Translation: CASSLTGGSTDTQYF.

This clonotype was observed a handful of times. The chain is built from TRBV20-1 and TRBJ2-5, with D maybe TRBD1 (6 bases). The J call may not be correct, given that the DNA end is closer to TRBJ2-7. CDR1 DFQATT and CDR2 SNEGSKA come from the germline V gene (reference sequence). This CDR3 spans 14 amino acids. CDR3 residues: CSATGALTSYEQYF. The DNA of the CDR3 is TGCAGTGCTACAGGGGCGCTAACCTCCTACGAGCAGTACTTC.

This clonotype was detected only a few times. This chain joins TRBV5-5 and TRBJ2-1; unclear D gene. The CDR3 length is 15 residues. Germline V CDR1 and CDR2: SGHKS, YYEKEE (reference sequence). V dropped 4 bases and J dropped 4 bases, with 15 bases sitting between them. In DNA form, the CDR3 reads TGTGCCAGCAGCATAGGTGGGCAGAGATACAATGAGCAGTTCTTC. This codes for CASSIGGQRYNEQFF.

This clonotype was recorded a few times. V is TRBV29-1 and J is TRBJ2-2; D tentatively fits TRBD1 or TRBD2 (5 bases each). V was cut by 4 bases and J by 3 bases, with 12 bases left in between. Germline lookup yields CDR1 SQVTM and CDR2 ANQGSEA. The CDR3 is 14 amino acids. The CDR3 protein is CSVGGSPDTGELFF. The CDR3 DNA is TGCAGCGTTGGGGGGTCCCCAGACACCGGGGAGCTGTTTTTT.